One sample yielded the 20 T cell receptor beta chains listed below, sequenced in a study of shared clonotypes between healthy human individuals. Some clones are missing from TCRdb's copy, which holds only in-frame ones; the method was immunoSEQ multiplex PCR. The table includes approximately 2.4 million clones, more than 90% detected once. The sample taken for sequencing was naive CD4+ T cells sorted from blood. Documented subset: CD45RA+ positively selected. Receptors were obtained from a man between 18 and 35 years old in good health.

The V gene is TRBV10-2, the J gene TRBJ1-5; D is undetermined. With 7 bases removed from V and 7 bases from J, the gap between germline ends came to 14 bases. The germline CDR1 and CDR2 sequences are WSHSY and SAAADI. The CDR3 has 13 residues. CDR3 sequence reads: CASTHGPGQPQHF. CDR3 nucleotide sequence: TGCGCCAGCACCCACGGCCCTGGGCAGCCCCAGCATTTT.

The V gene is TRBV23-1, the J gene TRBJ2-7, with D unresolved. Being an ORF, TRBV23-1 has a function that is uncertain. Trimming removed 7 bases from V and 0 bases from J, with 10 bases in between. This CDR3 region has 13 residues. CDR3 amino acids: CASTPCSSYEQYF. The CDR3 DNA is TGCGCCAGCACACCGTGTTCCTCCTACGAGCAGTACTTC.

The rearrangement joins TRBV5-5 to TRBJ1-1, with D maybe TRBD1 (5 bases). Trimming removed 0 bases at V and 1 base at J, with 7 bases between. Looked up from germline, CDR1 is SGHKS and CDR2 is YYEKEE (reference sequence). The CDR3 loop spans 14 amino acids. The CDR3 reads CASSLVTGNTEAFF. CDR3 bases: TGTGCCAGCAGCTTGGTAACAGGGAACACTGAAGCTTTCTTT.

For this clone: A junction end diverges from the germline sequence, so it may reflect a read error. The chain links TRBV6-5 to TRBJ1-3; 8 positions agree with TRBD1. This CDR3 comprises 13 residues. CDR1 is MNHEY and CDR2 is SVGAGI in the germline V gene. CDR3 bases: TGTGCCAGCAGTTACTCCAGACAGGGGCCCTTGGATTTT. Translating it yields CASSYSRQGPLDF.

This chain uses TRBV4-3 with TRBJ1-4; a weak D match, TRBD1 (5 bases). Germline CDR1 LGHNA, CDR2 YSLEER. V shed 3 bases and J shed 7 bases, with 18 bases lying between them. This CDR3 contains 16 residues. The CDR3 DNA follows: TGCGCCAGCAGCCAGGACGTAAACAAAAGGGGTGAAAAACTGTTTTTT. It specifies CASSQDVNKRGEKLFF.

This clone has a single count. The chain carries TRBV5-1 and TRBJ1-2; the D gene is possibly TRBD1 (6 bases). There are 13 residues in the CDR3. The V gene lost 4 bases and the J gene lost 8 bases, with 15 bases spanning the gap. The germline V gene has CDR1 SGHRS and CDR2 YFSETQ. CDR3 residues: CASSVDRFSGYTF. The CDR3 nucleotides are TGCGCCAGCAGCGTGGACAGATTTTCGGGCTACACCTTC.

V is TRBV27 and J is TRBJ2-7; the match to TRBD1 covers 11 bases. CDR1 is MNHEY and CDR2 is SMNVEV in the germline V gene (reference sequence). J gave up 4 bases and V 5 bases, and 16 bases lay outside the gene matches. CDR3 length: 18 amino acids. The DNA of the CDR3 is TGTGCCAGCAGTGATGCAATGCGCGGGACAGGGGGAGGTTACGAGCAGTACTTC. The encoded protein is CASSDAMRGTGGGYEQYF.

The V call is TRBV29-1, the J call TRBJ1-1; D may be TRBD1 (5 bases). The CDR3 consists of 13 residues. V lost 5 bases to trimming and J lost 6 bases, with 16 bases between them. CDR1 is SQVTM and CDR2 is ANQGSEA in the germline V gene. This CDR3 is CSVWGRFIPEAFF. The CDR3 coding sequence is TGCAGCGTTTGGGGACGATTTATTCCTGAAGCTTTCTTT. Full variable domain (rest looked up from reference TRBV29-1 and TRBJ1-1): SAVISQKPSRDICQRGTSLTIQCQVDSQVTMMFWYRQQPGQSLTLIATANQGSEATYESGFVIDKFPISRPNLTFSTLTVSNMSPEDSSIYLCSVWGRFIPEAFFGQGTRLTVV.

This CDR3 is CASSFLGQGAWETQYF. CDR3 DNA: TGTGCCAGCAGCTTTCTGGGACAGGGGGCCTGGGAGACCCAGTACTTC. This chain joins TRBV11-2 and TRBJ2-5, with 12 nucleotides matching TRBD1. The CDR3 runs 16 residues. Germline V CDR1 and CDR2: SGHAT, FQNNGV. V lost 3 bases, J lost 5 bases, and 7 bases stayed unmatched.

The V and J genes are TRBV10-3 and TRBJ2-1; the D gene is possibly TRBD1 (6 bases). V dropped 6 bases and J dropped 3 bases, with 15 bases sitting between them. The CDR3 is made up of 15 amino acids. Germline loops: CDR1 ENHRY, CDR2 SYGVKD. The CDR3 DNA sequence: TGTGCCATCAGCCGTACAGGGCTGGGCTACAATGAGCAGTTCTTC. Translating gives CAISRTGLGYNEQFF.

The J gene is TRBJ2-5, the V gene TRBV7-2; D possibly uses TRBD1 or TRBD2 (5 bases each). Germline CDR1 SGHTA, CDR2 FQGNSA. The V end was cut by 0 bases, the J end by 5 bases, with 10 bases between. The CDR3 is 14 residues long. CDR3 sequence reads: CASSLAGAPETQYF. The CDR3 DNA reads TGTGCCAGCAGCTTAGCCGGGGCCCCCGAGACCCAGTACTTC.

The rearrangement uses TRBV4-1 and TRBJ2-3; D is ambiguous. CDR3 length: 14 amino acids. Germline loops: CDR1 MGHRA, CDR2 YSYEKL. V lost 4 bases, J lost 3 bases, and 11 bases lay in between. The CDR3 DNA is TGCGCCAGCAGCCCGAACTCAGGAACAGATACGCAGTATTTT. Translated, it gives CASSPNSGTDTQYF.

This chain links TRBV28 with TRBJ1-5; maybe TRBD1 (6 bases). The V end lost 3 bases, the J end lost 4 bases, and 16 bases lay between the germline ends. Per the germline V gene, CDR1 is MDHEN and CDR2 is SYDVKM. The length of the CDR3 is 16 residues. The CDR3 bases are TGTGCCAGCAGTTTCCCCGACAGGTTTTGGAATCAGCCCCAGCATTTT. Translated, it gives CASSFPDRFWNQPQHF.

The chain joins TRBV5-1 to TRBJ1-2, with D possibly being TRBD1 (5 bases). The V gene lost 3 bases and the J gene lost 2 bases, with 14 bases spanning the gap. Germline CDR1 is SGHRS and CDR2 is YFSETQ. CDR3 size: 15 residues. The CDR3 bases are TGCGCCAGCAGCTACCCCGGGACGGAGAACTATGGCTACACCTTC. This codes for CASSYPGTENYGYTF.

V and J are TRBV5-4 and TRBJ1-2; possible D gene TRBD1, 6 bases. The V end was cut by 4 bases, the J end by 4 bases, with 14 bases between. The length of the CDR3 is 14 residues. Looked up from germline, CDR1 is SGHNT and CDR2 is YYREEE (reference sequence). The CDR3 loop reads CASSRETGTYGYTF. DNA of the CDR3: TGTGCCAGCAGCCGGGAGACAGGAACCTATGGCTACACCTTC.

This rearrangement joins TRBV12-5 to TRBJ1-3; D ambiguous. The CDR3 is made up of 16 amino acids. With 1 base removed from V and 0 bases from J, the gap between germline ends came to 10 bases. Looked up from germline, CDR1 is LGHNT and CDR2 is FRNRAP. The CDR3 DNA reads TGTGCTAGTGGTTTGGACGGACCCTTCTCTGGAAACACCATATATTTT. This gives the protein CASGLDGPFSGNTIYF.

The genes are TRBV18 and TRBJ1-2; 10 bases match TRBD1. V shed 5 bases and J 4 bases; nucleotides not matched to a gene: 7. Germline CDR1 KGHSH, CDR2 LQKENI. The CDR3 contains 15 residues. CDR3 coding DNA: TGTGCCAGCTCATACCTGGGACAGGGGAGCTATGGCTACACCTTC. This sequence encodes CASSYLGQGSYGYTF.

The chain carries TRBV5-1 and TRBJ1-4, with TRBD1 identical over 10 bases. The germline V gene has CDR1 SGHRS and CDR2 YFSETQ. V was clipped by 4 bases and J by 4 bases; unmatched bases: 13. This CDR3 region has 18 residues. CDR3 protein: CASSDRQGAGQINEKLFF. CDR3 nucleotide sequence: TGCGCCAGCAGCGATCGACAGGGGGCGGGACAAATTAATGAAAAACTGTTTTTT.

The rearrangement uses TRBV10-3 and TRBJ1-2; 10 nucleotides align to TRBD1. J gave up 8 bases and V 8 bases, and 8 bases lay outside the gene matches. Germline V gives CDR1 ENHRY, CDR2 SYGVKD. The CDR3 covers 13 residues. CDR3 DNA sequence: TGTGCCATCCAGACAGGGGGCGGGCGAGGCTACACCTTC. Protein sequence: CAIQTGGGRGYTF.

The chain combines TRBV19 with TRBJ1-6, with D possibly matching TRBD1 (5 bases). Germline-derived CDR1 and CDR2 are LNHDA and SQIVND (reference sequence). The CDR3 totals 15 residues. V lost 6 bases, J lost 10 bases, and 19 bases lay in between. The DNA of the CDR3 is TGTGCCAGTAGACCTACAGGCCCCGGCGGGTCACCCCTCCACTTT. Protein sequence: CASRPTGPGGSPLHF.